Each of the 2 T cell receptor beta chains below was sequenced from the same sample in a study of blood T cell repertoires in COVID-19. The repertoire was sequenced with immunoSEQ multiplex PCR; TCRdb's copy has only in-frame clones and lacks some. The sample yields 150,000 to 200,000 clones, about 80% seen once. The material sequenced was peripheral blood. The receptors shown here come from a woman in her forties with COVID-19, enrolled during active disease.

The rearrangement joins TRBV19 to TRBJ2-1; a possible D gene is TRBD1 (6 bases). The CDR3 is 13 residues long. CDR1 LNHDA and CDR2 SQIVND come from the germline V gene (reference sequence). V was pared by 6 bases and J by 4 bases, with 10 bases between. DNA of the CDR3: TGTGCCAGTAGATTAGGGGGATACAATGAGCAGTTCTTC. It codes for CASRLGGYNEQFF. Combining the CDR3 with reference TRBV19 and TRBJ2-1 gives the whole variable domain DGGITQSPKYLFRKEGQNVTLSCEQNLNHDAMYWYRQDPGQGLRLIYYSQIVNDFQKGDIAEGYSVSREKKESFPLTVTSAQKNPTAFYLCASRLGGYNEQFFGPGTRLTVL.

The rearrangement uses TRBV23-1 and TRBJ1-4; the D gene is possibly TRBD1 (5 bases). TRBV23-1 is an ORF, and what it does is uncertain. The CDR3 has 14 residues. Deletions cut 11 bases from V and 4 bases from J, with 17 bases between. The CDR3 DNA sequence: TGCGCCGGGGCCGGGCGGAACTATAATGAAAAACTGTTTTTT. Its translation: CAGAGRNYNEKLFF.